This entry is about one TCR beta chain. Clones were sequenced by immunoSEQ multiplex PCR, and TCRdb holds only the in-frame ones, with some missing. The profile shows under 200,000 clones, about 85% of them singletons. This sample stems from a study of blood T cell repertoires in COVID-19. The source of this sequence is a woman aged 55-69 years with COVID-19, enrolled during active disease. Sequences were obtained from peripheral blood.

CDR3 sequence (DNA): TGTGCCAGCAGCTTGGAGGGGAGGGGTTATGGCTACACCTTC. Translating it yields CASSLEGRGYGYTF. The genes are TRBV5-4 and TRBJ1-2; D is perhaps TRBD1 (5 bases). CDR3 length: 14 amino acids. Germline V lookup: CDR1 SGHNT, CDR2 YYREEE (reference sequence). V lost 0 bases to trimming and J lost 5 bases, with 11 bases between them.